What follows describes a single TCR beta chain. It lacks a known antigen. No much larger clonotype is one base removed from it; base qualities were not supplied. These data belong to a study of blood T cell repertoires in COVID-19 (dated by TCRdb to 2018 to 2020). Some background on the complete study: The collaborator samples originated in the United States, Italy and Spain and spanned the acute and convalescent phases of COVID-19. The material from the prospective study consisted of cDNA or gDNA derived from T cells, B-cell-depleted T cells, or PBMCs. The dataset comprised deeply sampled blood TCRbeta repertoires from subjects exposed to, actively infected with, or recovered from COVID-19. A freely available public database, intended as a resource for researchers studying the immune response to SARS-CoV-2, is where the repertoires were released. Samples came from the ongoing ImmuneRACE study (first 160 participants) plus 1,254 subjects from 6 global collaborators. Sample metadata almost always included a de-identified subject ID, COVID-19 status, age in years and sex. HLA class I and class II types, where available, came from metadata supplied by the sample provider rather than from assay-based typing. Broad study findings and their caveats: The quantity of clinical and demographic metadata differed by source and by participant and was supplied without curation.

Whole blood was collected in K2EDTA tubes by collaborating institutions according to the institutions' own protocols. For TCRbeta analysis, collaborator samples were shipped as frozen whole blood, as isolated PBMCs, or as DNA extracted from either sample type. TCRbeta CDR3 regions were amplified from genomic DNA by means of the immunoSEQ Assay, a bias-controlled multiplex PCR. Per the original workflow: The number of nucleated cells in each sample was estimated by amplification of reference gene primers within the assay. Sequence reads were collapsed and filtered to measure the absolute abundance of every unique TCRbeta CDR3 rearrangement. For each sample, productive Simpson clonality was calculated as the square root of Simpson's diversity index across productive rearrangements. This immuneACCESS table, as held by TCRdb, lists in-frame sequences with V and J called but not all clones. Of the missing ones, under half trace to an unresolved V gene in checked studies; the others have no known cause. The V and J calls and clone size come from that table; D and trimming were worked out from the DNA. The sample table shows 80,000 or so clones, and roughly nine tenths are seen once. The ten largest make up about 2% of the sample.

Measured from the cysteine to the phenylalanine, the CDR3 is 15 residues long. Left in the record is the CDR3 DNA by itself, 45 bases read in frame from the first base. The germline V gene yields MNHEY for CDR1 and SVGEGT for CDR2. Trimming leaves V shorter by 5 bases and J shorter by 1 base, with the junction holding 1 base beyond the gene matches. Specimen: peripheral blood. The chain couples TRBV6-2 or TRBV6-3 to TRBJ1-5, and TRBD1 matches 11 of the central bases. This sequence was found in a man aged 50 to 59 with acute or convalescent COVID-19. The CDR3 protein: CASSGTGGSNQPQHF. The DNA sequence is given as TGTGCCAGCAGTGGGACAGGGGGGAGCAATCAGCCCCAGCATTTT.